The 23 T cell receptor beta chains presented below share a single source sample, sequenced in a study of T cells in women clearing cervical HPV infection. Profiling relied on immunoSEQ multiplex PCR, and the TCRdb table lists in-frame clones only, not all of them. The sample shows some 20,000 clones, and approximately 5.6% sits with its ten largest clones. Sample: blood buffy coat. The receptors originated from a woman aged 18 to 75 with a cervical HPV16 infection that either progressed to CIN3+ or cleared (not recorded which).

As for this clone: With the read ending 3 residues before the CDR3 end, the germline J gene is used to fill in that end. The J gene is TRBJ1-2, the V gene TRBV7-2; 8 nucleotides align to TRBD1. CDR1 and CDR2 (germline): SGHTA, FQGNSA. The CDR3 has 13 amino acids. The part of the CDR3 DNA that was read is TGTGCCAGCAGCCCCACGACAGGGGTCGGC. This translates into CASSPTTGVG. In full, the CDR3 is CASSPTTGVGYTF. The variable domain in full, completed from reference TRBV7-2 and TRBJ1-2, reads GAGVSQSPSNKVTEKGKDVELRCDPISGHTALYWYRQSLGQGLEFLIYFQGNSAPDKSGLPSDRFSAERTGGSVSTLTIQRTQQEDSAVYLCASSPTTGVGYTFGSGTRLTVV.

Worth noting for this clone: The read ends 3 residues early relative to the CDR3; the germline J gene fills the gap. The genes are TRBV6-4 and TRBJ2-6; possible D gene TRBD1, 6 bases. The CDR3 has 16 amino acids. Germline assignment: CDR1 MRHNA and CDR2 SNTAGT. Trimming pared 0 bases from V and 0 bases from J, leaving 6 bases between. The CDR3 bases that were read are TGTGCCAGCAGTGACTCGGACAGCTCTGGGGCCAACGTC. Its translation: CASSDSDSSGANV. The entire CDR3 protein reads CASSDSDSSGANVLTF.

CDR3 sequence reads: CASSTDRFSNQPQHF. CDR3 DNA (partial): TGTGCCAGTAGTACCGACAGGTTTAGCAATCAGCCC. The chain joins TRBV19 to TRBJ1-5; D perhaps matches TRBD1 (6 bases). The missing CDR3 end, 3 residues past where the read stops, is filled in from the germline J gene. The CDR3 consists of 15 residues. Germline-derived CDR1 and CDR2 are LNHDA and SQIVND (reference sequence). Trimming shortened V by 4 bases and J by 0 bases, and 10 bases separated the two germline ends.

With respect to this clone: The read ends 3 residues shy of where the CDR3 ends; the end is completed using the germline J gene. The gene calls are TRBV4-1 and TRBJ1-5, with 9 bases fitting TRBD1. Unmatched junction bases numbered 11, after V lost 3 bases and J lost 2 bases. The CDR3 has 18 amino acids. Germline lookup yields CDR1 MGHRA and CDR2 YSYEKL. CDR3 DNA, as far as it was read: TGCGCCAGCAGCCAGTGGGACAGGGTGTTCGTTCGCAATCAGCCC. Translating it yields CASSQWDRVFVRNQP. The entire CDR3 protein reads CASSQWDRVFVRNQPQHF.

This CDR3 is CASSVAFYTDTQYF. CDR3 DNA, as far as it was read: TGTGCCAGCAGCGTAGCTTTCTACACAGATACG. The V gene is TRBV9, the J gene TRBJ2-3; D gene unclear. The CDR3 extends 3 residues past the end of the read, so its final part is completed from the germline J gene. This CDR3 has 14 residues. Trimming cost V 0 bases and J 2 bases, with 7 bases left between them. CDR1 and CDR2 from the germline V gene are SGDLS and YYNGEE. Filled out from reference TRBV9 and TRBJ2-3, the complete variable domain reads DSGVTQTPKHLITATGQRVTLRCSPRSGDLSVYWYQQSLDQGLQFLIQYYNGEERAKGNILERFSAQQFPDLHSELNLSSLELGDSALYFCASSVAFYTDTQYFGPGTRLTVL.

Points on this clone: The read comes to an end 3 residues before the CDR3 does, leaving the germline J gene to fill in the end. The genes are TRBV7-9 and TRBJ2-3; 9 nucleotides agree with TRBD1. Germline trimming cut 5 bases from V and 6 bases from J; bases unmatched to any gene: 6. Germline-derived CDR1 and CDR2 are SEHNR and FQNEAQ (reference sequence). The CDR3 is made up of 14 amino acids. The CDR3 protein is CASSLGQGWDTQYF. CDR3 DNA (partial): TGTGCCAGCAGCCTGGGACAGGGTTGGGATACG.

Details on this clone: The read terminates 3 residues ahead of where the CDR3 ends, so the germline J gene completes it. The chain couples TRBV28 to TRBJ1-3, with D hard to call. The germline V gene encodes CDR1 MDHEN and CDR2 SYDVKM. Trimming removed 6 bases from V and 1 base from J, with 19 bases in between. The CDR3 extends over 17 amino acids. CDR3: CASSSWRQTLSGNTIYF. Incomplete CDR3 DNA: TGTGCCAGCAGCAGCTGGCGGCAGACCCTATCTGGAAACACC.

Remarks on this clone: The CDR3 extends 3 residues past the end of the read, so its final part is completed from the germline J gene. The rearrangement links TRBV7-2 to TRBJ2-1, with 16 bases matching TRBD2. V lost 7 bases to trimming and J lost 8 bases; unmatched junction nucleotides: 5. The CDR3 sequence is 15 residues long. CDR1 is SGHTA and CDR2 is FQGNSA in the germline V gene. The sequenced CDR3 bases are TGTGCCAGCACCCCGGGACTAGCGGGGGGGCATGAG. This sequence encodes CASTPGLAGGHE. From start to end, the CDR3 is CASTPGLAGGHEQFF.

As regards this clone: The read ends 3 residues before the CDR3 terminus; that terminus is restored from the germline J gene. This sequence joins TRBV7-9 and TRBJ2-1; D is possibly TRBD1 (5 bases). The germline V gene encodes CDR1 SEHNR and CDR2 FQNEAQ (reference sequence). Trimming pared 1 base from V and 6 bases from J, leaving 10 bases between. The CDR3 is made up of 14 amino acids. The covered CDR3 bases are TGTGCCAGCAGCTTAGAAGGGGCTGGCAATGAG. As protein: CASSLEGAGNE. The CDR3 in its entirety is CASSLEGAGNEQFF.

Regarding this clone: The read ends 3 residues early relative to the CDR3; the germline J gene fills the gap. V is TRBV7-9 and J is TRBJ1-1; no reliable D call. The ends were cut back, 5 bases at V and 4 bases at J, with 11 bases in the middle. Germline assignment: CDR1 SEHNR and CDR2 FQNEAQ (reference sequence). The CDR3 is 13 residues long. CDR3 region: CASSPSPSTEAFF. CDR3 DNA, as far as it was read: TGTGCCAGCAGCCCTAGTCCTTCCACTGAA.

In regard to this clone: The CDR3 end lies 3 residues beyond the end of the read and is filled in from the germline J gene. The gene calls are TRBV2 and TRBJ1-4, with a tentative D call TRBD1 (5 bases). V lost 4 bases, J lost 8 bases, and 11 bases lay in between. Germline values: CDR1 SNHLY, CDR2 FYNNEI. The CDR3 length is 13 residues. This CDR3 is CASSARKGEKLFF. The sequenced part of the CDR3 DNA is TGTGCCAGCAGTGCGCGGAAGGGGGAAAAA.

Of note for this clone: The sequenced fragment ends 3 residues before the CDR3 boundary, so the rest is inferred from the germline J gene. The sample holds other DNA sequences that translate to the same CDR3. The chain links TRBV5-1 to TRBJ1-3; D is ambiguous. CDR1 and CDR2 from the germline V gene are SGHRS and YFSETQ. The V end lost 0 bases, the J end lost 2 bases, and 15 bases lay between the germline ends. This CDR3 is built from 17 residues. The part of the CDR3 DNA that was read is TGCGCCAGCAGCTTGGAAGTGCGGGGAAGTGCTGGAAACACC. Translated, it gives CASSLEVRGSAGNT. The CDR3 reads in full as CASSLEVRGSAGNTIYF.

As regards this clone: Mismatch with germline at one junction end may stem from a read error. The read terminates 3 residues before the CDR3 end, so the remaining end is supplied by the germline J gene. The rearrangement joins TRBV4-2 to TRBJ1-6, with TRBD1 matching over 7 bases. CDR1 and CDR2 (germline): LGHNA, YNFKEQ. This CDR3 region has 14 residues. Incomplete CDR3 DNA: TGCGCCAGCAGCCAAGGGGACAGTAATTCACCC. Its protein is CASSQGDSNSP. The CDR3 in its entirety is CASSQGDSNSPLHF.

About this clone: The read is 3 residues too short to cover the CDR3 end, so that end is filled in from the germline J gene. This chain links TRBV29-1 with TRBJ2-1, with D unresolved. The CDR3 totals 16 residues. The germline V and J ends were trimmed by 1 base and 2 bases, with 15 bases remaining between them. Looked up from germline, CDR1 is SQVTM and CDR2 is ANQGSEA. The CDR3 bases that were read are TGCAGCGTTGAAGGCCGCGCAAAGGGCGCCTACAATGAG. Its translation: CSVEGRAKGAYNE. In full, the CDR3 is CSVEGRAKGAYNEQFF.

This clone counts as medium-sized (0.01 to 0.1%) by frequency. The read ends 3 residues before the CDR3 terminus; that terminus is restored from the germline J gene. The chain couples TRBV18 to TRBJ2-3; D is perhaps TRBD1 (6 bases). Germline assignment: CDR1 KGHSH and CDR2 LQKENI. This CDR3 comprises 15 residues. V dropped 5 bases and J dropped 1 base, with 13 bases sitting between them. The CDR3 DNA, read in part, is TGTGCCAGCTCAGTCCAGGGGCAGGGCACAGATACG. It yields the protein CASSVQGQGTDT. The entire CDR3 protein reads CASSVQGQGTDTQYF.

Worth noting for this clone: The read terminates 3 residues ahead of where the CDR3 ends, so the germline J gene completes it. The chain employs TRBV20-1 and TRBJ2-1; TRBD2 matches at 11 bases. This CDR3 is built from 15 residues. Germline V gene sequence: CDR1 DFQATT, CDR2 SNEGSKA (reference sequence). With 3 bases clipped from V and 5 bases from J, the junction kept 6 bases outside the gene matches. CDR3 DNA (partial): TGCAGTGCTAGCCTTCCGGGACTAGCGGACAATGAG. It yields the protein CSASLPGLADNE. The CDR3 reads in full as CSASLPGLADNEQFF.

Notes on this clone: The CDR3 is cut off 3 residues early in the read; its end comes from the germline J gene. The chain has TRBV18 and TRBJ1-1, with a weak D call TRBD1 (5 bases). The CDR3 contains 15 residues. V lost 6 bases and J 1 base, leaving 15 bases between the germline ends. Germline CDR1 KGHSH, CDR2 LQKENI. The covered CDR3 bases are TGTGCCAGCTCCCCTGTAAGGGGAGGGAACACTGAA. Its translation: CASSPVRGGNTE. The CDR3 in its entirety is CASSPVRGGNTEAFF.

About this clone: The read gets to within 3 residues of the CDR3 end, and the germline J gene fills in the rest. The genes are TRBV9 and TRBJ2-2; D not certain. Germline values: CDR1 SGDLS, CDR2 YYNGEE. V lost 4 bases to trimming and J lost 0 bases, with 10 bases between them. This CDR3 is built from 15 residues. CDR3 DNA, as far as it was read: TGTGCCAGCAGCCCTGAAGCCTCGAACACCGGGGAG. Translating gives CASSPEASNTGE. In full, the CDR3 is CASSPEASNTGELFF. Variable domain in full (rest from reference TRBV9 and TRBJ2-2): DSGVTQTPKHLITATGQRVTLRCSPRSGDLSVYWYQQSLDQGLQFLIQYYNGEERAKGNILERFSAQQFPDLHSELNLSSLELGDSALYFCASSPEASNTGELFFGEGSRLTVL.

Worth noting for this clone: The read ends 3 residues early relative to the CDR3; the germline J gene fills the gap. V gene TRBV2 combines with J gene TRBJ2-4; TRBD1 aligns across 12 bases. Germline V lookup: CDR1 SNHLY, CDR2 FYNNEI. This CDR3 is built from 15 residues. The CDR3 protein is CASSKGQGATYGQYF. CDR3 DNA (partial): TGTGCCAGCAGTAAGGGACAGGGGGCGACCTATGGT.

Comment on this clone: The sequence runs out 3 residues before the end of the CDR3; the remainder is reconstructed from the germline J gene. Other nucleotide sequences from this sample produce the same CDR3. The chain uses TRBV30 and TRBJ1-3, with D possibly matching TRBD1 (6 bases). This CDR3 is built from 13 residues. V shed 4 bases and J shed 3 bases, with 10 bases lying between them. Germline V gene sequence: CDR1 GTSNPN, CDR2 SVGIG (reference sequence). The CDR3 DNA, read in part, is TGTGCCTGGACCCACAGGGATGGAAACACC. This codes for CAWTHRDGNT. The whole CDR3 protein is CAWTHRDGNTIYF.

A word on this clone: The CDR3 is cut off 3 residues early in the read; its end comes from the germline J gene. This chain links TRBV7-2 with TRBJ2-7; D is unclear. Germline V gives CDR1 SGHTA, CDR2 FQGNSA. V was trimmed by 1 base and J by 3 bases, leaving 7 bases between them. CDR3 length equals 13 residues. The CDR3 bases that were read are TGTGCCAGCAGCTTAGTACATTTCTACGAG. Amino acids: CASSLVHFYE. The CDR3 in its entirety is CASSLVHFYEQYF.

CDR3 DNA, as far as it was read: TGTGCCAGCAGCCAAGAACTGGGGGCCAATCTTCATTCACCC. Protein product: CASSQELGANLHSP. The full CDR3 protein reads CASSQELGANLHSPLHF. The rearrangement links TRBV14 to TRBJ1-6, with D tentatively TRBD1 (6 bases). The read ends 3 residues shy of where the CDR3 ends; the end is completed using the germline J gene. Per germline, CDR1 SGHDN and CDR2 FVKESK. The CDR3 sequence is 17 residues long. V dropped 0 bases and J dropped 8 bases, with 17 bases sitting between them.

For this clone: The read stops 3 residues short of the end of the CDR3; the missing end is completed from the germline J gene. The chain combines TRBV5-1 with TRBJ2-2, with TRBD1 matching over 10 bases. The CDR3 is 16 residues long. Germline CDR1 is SGHRS and CDR2 is YFSETQ. Trimming removed 6 bases from V and 4 bases from J; junction bases left unmatched: 9. CDR3 amino acids: CASIDTGQGSTGELFF. The covered CDR3 bases are TGCGCCAGCATCGATACGGGACAGGGGAGCACCGGGGAG.